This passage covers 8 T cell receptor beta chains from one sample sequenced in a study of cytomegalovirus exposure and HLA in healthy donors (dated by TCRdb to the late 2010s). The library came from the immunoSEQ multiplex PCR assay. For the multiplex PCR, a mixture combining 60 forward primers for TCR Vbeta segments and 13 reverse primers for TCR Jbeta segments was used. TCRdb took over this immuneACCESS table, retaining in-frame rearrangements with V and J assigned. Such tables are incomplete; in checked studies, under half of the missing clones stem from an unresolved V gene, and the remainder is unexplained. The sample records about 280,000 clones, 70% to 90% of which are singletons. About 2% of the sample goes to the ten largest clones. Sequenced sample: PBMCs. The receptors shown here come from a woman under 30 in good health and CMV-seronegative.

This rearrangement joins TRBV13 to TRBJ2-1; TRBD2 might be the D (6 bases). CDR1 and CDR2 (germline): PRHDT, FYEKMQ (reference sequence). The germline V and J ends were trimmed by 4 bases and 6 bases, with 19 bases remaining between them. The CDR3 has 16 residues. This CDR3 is CASSSTGTAFPNEQFF. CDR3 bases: TGTGCCAGCAGCTCGACCGGGACTGCCTTCCCCAATGAGCAGTTCTTC.

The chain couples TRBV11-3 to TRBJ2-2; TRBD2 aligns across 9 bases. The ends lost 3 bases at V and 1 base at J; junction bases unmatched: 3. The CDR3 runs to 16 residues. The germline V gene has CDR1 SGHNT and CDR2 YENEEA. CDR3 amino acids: CASSFFSGGNTGELFF. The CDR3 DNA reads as TGTGCCAGCAGCTTTTTTAGCGGGGGGAACACCGGGGAGCTGTTTTTT. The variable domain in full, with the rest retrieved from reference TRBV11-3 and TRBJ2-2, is EAGVVQSPRYKIIEKKQPVAFWCNPISGHNTLYWYLQNLGQGPELLIRYENEEAVDDSQLPKDRFSAERLKGVDSTLKIQPAELGDSAVYLCASSFFSGGNTGELFFGEGSRLTVL.

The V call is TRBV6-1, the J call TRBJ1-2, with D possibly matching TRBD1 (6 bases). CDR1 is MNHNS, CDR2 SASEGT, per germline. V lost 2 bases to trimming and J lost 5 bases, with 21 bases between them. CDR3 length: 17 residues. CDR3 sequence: CASSELTATLRGYGYTF. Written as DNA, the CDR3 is TGTGCCAGCAGTGAATTAACAGCCACATTAAGGGGGTATGGCTACACCTTC.

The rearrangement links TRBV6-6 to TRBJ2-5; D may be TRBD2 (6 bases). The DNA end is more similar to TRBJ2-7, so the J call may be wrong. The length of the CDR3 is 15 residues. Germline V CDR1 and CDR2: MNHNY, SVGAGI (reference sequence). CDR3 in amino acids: CASSPSGDRYYEQYF. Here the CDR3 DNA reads TGTGCCAGCAGTCCCTCGGGGGACCGTTACTACGAGCAGTACTTC.

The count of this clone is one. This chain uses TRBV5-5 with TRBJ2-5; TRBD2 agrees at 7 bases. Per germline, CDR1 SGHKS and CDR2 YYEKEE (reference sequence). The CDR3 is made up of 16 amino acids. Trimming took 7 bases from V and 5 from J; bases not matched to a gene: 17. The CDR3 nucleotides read TGTGCCAGCTCGAGGTGGGGGGGGATCGGTGCGGAGACCCAGTACTTC. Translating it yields CASSRWGGIGAETQYF.

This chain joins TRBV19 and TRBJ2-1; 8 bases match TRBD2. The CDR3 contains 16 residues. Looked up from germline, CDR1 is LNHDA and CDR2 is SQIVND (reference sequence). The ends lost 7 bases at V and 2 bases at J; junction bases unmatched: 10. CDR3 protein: CASMGEGLGAYNEQFF. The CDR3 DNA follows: TGTGCCAGTATGGGGGAGGGACTAGGAGCCTACAATGAGCAGTTCTTC.

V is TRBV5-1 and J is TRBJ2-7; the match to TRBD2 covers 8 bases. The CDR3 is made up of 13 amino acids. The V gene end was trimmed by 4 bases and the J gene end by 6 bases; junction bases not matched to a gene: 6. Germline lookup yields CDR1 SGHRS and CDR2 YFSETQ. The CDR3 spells CASSPAGGGEQYF. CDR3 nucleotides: TGCGCCAGCAGCCCGGCGGGGGGTGGCGAGCAGTACTTC. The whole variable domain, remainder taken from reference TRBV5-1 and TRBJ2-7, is KAGVTQTPRYLIKTRGQQVTLSCSPISGHRSVSWYQQTPGQGLQFLFEYFSETQRNKGNFPGRFSGRQFSNSRSEMNVSTLELGDSALYLCASSPAGGGEQYFGPGTRLTVT.

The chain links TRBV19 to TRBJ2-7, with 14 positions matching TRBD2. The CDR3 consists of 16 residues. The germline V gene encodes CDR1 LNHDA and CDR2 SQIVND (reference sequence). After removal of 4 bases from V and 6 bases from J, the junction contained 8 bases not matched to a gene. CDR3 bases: TGTGCCAGTAGTACTGACTCGGGACTAGCGGGGGCCGAGCAGTACTTC. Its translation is CASSTDSGLAGAEQYF.